This record covers a single TCR beta chain. It was healthy bone marrow donors who served as donors. This record belongs to a study of cytomegalovirus exposure and HLA in healthy donors. Study background: T cells numbering around 190 million yielded roughly 120 million unique TCR beta sequences in an earlier analysis. In terms of ancestry, the Caucasian-associated cluster contained roughly 81% of the approximately 400 genotyped donors.

J was trimmed by 5 bases and V by 1 base; bases with no gene match: 10. The CDR3 is 16 amino acids. CDR1 is SGHTA, CDR2 FQGNSA, per germline. The PCR ran on 60 Vbeta and 13 Jbeta primers. Only in-frame clones appear in the TCRdb table, and some are missing; sequencing was by immunoSEQ multiplex PCR. The sample comprises 90,000 to 140,000 clones, around 72% of which are singletons, and about 1.9% rests with the top ten. The TCR comes from a young man in good health and CMV-seronegative. The sequenced sample was PBMCs. The J gene is TRBJ2-5, the V gene TRBV7-2; the match to TRBD2 covers 7 bases. For the CDR3, the DNA is TGTGCCAGCAGCTTAGATCCGGGGGGATGGGGGGAGACCCAGTACTTC. Its translation: CASSLDPGGWGETQYF.